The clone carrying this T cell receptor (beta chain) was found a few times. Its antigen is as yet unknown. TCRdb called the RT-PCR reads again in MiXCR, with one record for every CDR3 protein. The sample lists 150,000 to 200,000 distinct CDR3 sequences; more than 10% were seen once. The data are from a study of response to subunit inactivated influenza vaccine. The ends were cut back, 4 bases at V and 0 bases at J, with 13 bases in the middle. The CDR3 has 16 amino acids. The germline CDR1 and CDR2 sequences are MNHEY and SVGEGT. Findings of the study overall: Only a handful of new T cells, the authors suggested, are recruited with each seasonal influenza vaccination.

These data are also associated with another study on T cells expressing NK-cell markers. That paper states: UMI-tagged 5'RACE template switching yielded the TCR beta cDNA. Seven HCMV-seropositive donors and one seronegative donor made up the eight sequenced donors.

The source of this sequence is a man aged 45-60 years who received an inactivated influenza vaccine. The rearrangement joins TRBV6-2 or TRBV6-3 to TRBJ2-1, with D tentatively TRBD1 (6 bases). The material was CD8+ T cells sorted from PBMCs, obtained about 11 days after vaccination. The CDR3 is CASSSLDSSSYNEQFF. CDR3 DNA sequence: TGTGCCAGCAGTTCCTTGGACAGCAGCTCCTACAATGAGCAGTTCTTC.